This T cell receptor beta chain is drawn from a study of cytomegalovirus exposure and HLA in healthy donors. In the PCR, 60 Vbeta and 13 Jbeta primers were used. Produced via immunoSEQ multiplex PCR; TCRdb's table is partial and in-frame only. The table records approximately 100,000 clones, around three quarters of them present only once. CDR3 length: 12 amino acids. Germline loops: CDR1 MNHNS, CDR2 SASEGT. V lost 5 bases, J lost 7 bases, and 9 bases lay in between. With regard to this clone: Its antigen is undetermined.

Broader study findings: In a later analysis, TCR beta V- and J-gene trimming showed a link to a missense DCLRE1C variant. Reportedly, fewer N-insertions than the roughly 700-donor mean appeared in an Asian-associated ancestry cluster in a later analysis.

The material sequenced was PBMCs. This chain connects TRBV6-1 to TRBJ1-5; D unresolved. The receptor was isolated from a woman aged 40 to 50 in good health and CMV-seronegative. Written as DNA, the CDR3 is TGTGCCAGCAGTTCCGGGTACCAGCCCCAGCATTTT. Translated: CASSSGYQPQHF.